This T cell receptor beta chain comes out of a study of blood T cell repertoires in COVID-19. Study overall: Donors in the United States, Italy and Spain gave samples during acute or convalescent COVID-19. The cDNA or gDNA used as material had been derived from T cells, B-cell-depleted T cells, or PBMCs.

The CDR3 extends over 19 amino acids. The germline V gene encodes CDR1 ENHRY and CDR2 SYGVKD. V lost 2 bases, J lost 0 bases, and 21 bases lay in between. As originally analysed: Using reference gene primer amplification, nucleated cell counts were estimated. Assay used: immunoSEQ multiplex PCR; TCRdb lists only in-frame clones, some missing. V and J calls and clone size are those listed in that table; D and trimming were worked out from the DNA. The sample has 300,000 or so clones; around 87% are singletons. Sequencing was performed on peripheral blood. J is TRBJ2-3 and V is TRBV10-3; maybe TRBD1 (7 bases). This clonotype originated in a woman in her forties who had recovered from COVID-19. Here the CDR3 DNA reads TGTGCCATCAGTGAGGGGGGGACAGATGGTAGAAGTAGCACAGATACGCAGTATTTT. It codes for CAISEGGTDGRSSTDTQYF.